This T cell receptor (beta chain) was found in a study of cytomegalovirus exposure and HLA in healthy donors. Concerning this clone: Its antigen is currently unknown.

Study conclusions and caveats: Association of fewer than 20,000 TCR beta sequences with HLA alleles was found at 0.05 false discovery rate in a later analysis.

The CDR3 contains 12 residues. Deletions cut 5 bases from V and 9 bases from J, with 10 bases between. The germline V gene encodes CDR1 SGHTA and CDR2 FQGNSA. The PCR employed 60 Vbeta primers together with 13 Jbeta primers. Some clones are missing from TCRdb's copy, which holds only in-frame ones; the method was immunoSEQ multiplex PCR. This table has fewer than 150,000 clones, about 75% appearing once. The sample taken for sequencing was PBMCs. The source of this sequence is a man aged 18 to 29 in good health and CMV-seronegative. The chain couples TRBV7-2 to TRBJ2-2; unclear D gene. The CDR3 DNA sequence: TGTGCCAGCAGCCCCGTTTTCCGGGAGCTGTTTTTT. Protein sequence: CASSPVFRELFF.